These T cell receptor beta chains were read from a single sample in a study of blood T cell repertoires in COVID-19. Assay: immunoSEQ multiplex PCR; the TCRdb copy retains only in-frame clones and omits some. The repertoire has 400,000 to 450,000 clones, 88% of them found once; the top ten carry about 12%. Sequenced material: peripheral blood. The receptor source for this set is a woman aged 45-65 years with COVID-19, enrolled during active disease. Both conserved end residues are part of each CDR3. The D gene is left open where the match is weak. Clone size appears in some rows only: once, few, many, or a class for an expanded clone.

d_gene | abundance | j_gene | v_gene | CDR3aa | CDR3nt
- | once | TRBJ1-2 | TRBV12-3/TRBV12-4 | CASSLSGLGYTF | TGTGCCAGCAGCCTTTCCGGACTTGGCTACACCTTC
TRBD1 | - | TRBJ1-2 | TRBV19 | CASSPQGQGAGGYGYTF | TGTGCCAGTAGTCCGCAGGGACAGGGGGCAGGAGGCTATGGCTACACCTTC
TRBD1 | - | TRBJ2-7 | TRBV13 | CASSRRTGAKYEQYF | TGTGCCAGCAGCCGCCGGACAGGGGCAAAGTACGAGCAGTACTTC
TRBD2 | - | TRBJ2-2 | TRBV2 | CASSLPGLAGTGELFF | TGTGCCAGCAGTCTACCGGGACTAGCGGGCACCGGGGAGCTGTTTTTT
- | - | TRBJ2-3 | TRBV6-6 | CASSYSGTPLTDTQYF | TGTGCCAGCAGTTACTCTGGGACACCCCTCACAGATACGCAGTATTTT
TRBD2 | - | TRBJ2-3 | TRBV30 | CAWFGGGGIDTQYF | TGTGCCTGGTTCGGCGGCGGGGGGATAGATACGCAGTATTTT
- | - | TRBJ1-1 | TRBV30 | CAWRAGANTEAFF | TGTGCCTGGAGAGCGGGGGCGAACACTGAAGCTTTCTTT
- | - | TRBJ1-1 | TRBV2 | CASSEALQVGTEAFF | TGTGCCAGCAGTGAAGCGCTTCAGGTAGGAACTGAAGCTTTCTTT
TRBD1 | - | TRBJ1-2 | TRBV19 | CASSITSTGNYGYTF | TGTGCCAGTAGTATAACATCGACAGGGAACTATGGCTACACCTTC
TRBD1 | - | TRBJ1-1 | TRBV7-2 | CASSLGDRANTEAFF | TGTGCCAGCAGCTTAGGGGACAGGGCGAACACTGAAGCTTTCTTT
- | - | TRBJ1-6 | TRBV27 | CASADFSSTENSPLHF | TGTGCCAGCGCCGATTTCTCAAGCACTGAGAATTCACCCCTCCACTTT
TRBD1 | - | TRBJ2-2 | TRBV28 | CASTEGAFLASGELFF | TGTGCCAGCACCGAGGGGGCGTTTCTCGCGTCCGGGGAGCTGTTTTTT
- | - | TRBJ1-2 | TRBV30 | CAWSPLLGGGGYTF | TGTGCCTGGAGTCCCTTGCTAGGAGGTGGTGGCTACACCTTC
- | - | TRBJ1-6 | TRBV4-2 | CASSQGGDSPLHF | TGTGCCAGCAGCCAAGGGGGGGATTCACCCCTCCACTTT
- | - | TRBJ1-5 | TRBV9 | CASSVGPGGNQPQHF | TGTGCCAGCAGCGTAGGCCCGGGGGGCAATCAGCCCCAGCATTTT
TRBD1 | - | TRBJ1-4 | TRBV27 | CASRPNRRGTGDLLTNEKLFF | TGTGCCAGCAGACCCAACCGCAGGGGGACAGGGGATTTGTTAACTAATGAAAAACTGTTTTTT
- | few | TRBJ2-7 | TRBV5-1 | CASSLDPGPYEQYF | TGCGCCAGCAGCTTGGACCCAGGGCCTTACGAGCAGTACTTC
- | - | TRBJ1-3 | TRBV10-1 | CASSPPSAGNTIYF | TGCGCCAGCAGTCCCCCGAGCGCTGGAAACACCATATATTTT
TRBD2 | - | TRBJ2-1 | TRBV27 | CASSEEDGGGAGEQFF | TGTGCCAGCAGTGAGGAGGACGGCGGGGGGGCGGGTGAGCAGTTCTTC